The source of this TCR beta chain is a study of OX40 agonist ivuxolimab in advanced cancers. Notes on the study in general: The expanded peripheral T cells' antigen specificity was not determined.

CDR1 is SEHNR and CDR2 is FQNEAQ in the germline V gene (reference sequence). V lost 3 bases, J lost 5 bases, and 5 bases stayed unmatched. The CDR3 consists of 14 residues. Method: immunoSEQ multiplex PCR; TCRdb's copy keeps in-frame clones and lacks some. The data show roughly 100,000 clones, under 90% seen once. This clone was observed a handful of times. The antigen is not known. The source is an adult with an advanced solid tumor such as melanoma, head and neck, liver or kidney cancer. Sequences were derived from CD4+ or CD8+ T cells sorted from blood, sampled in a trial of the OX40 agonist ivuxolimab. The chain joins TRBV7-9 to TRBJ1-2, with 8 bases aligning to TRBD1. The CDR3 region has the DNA TGTGCCAGCAGCTTGGGACAGGACGCATATGGCTACACCTTC. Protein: CASSLGQDAYGYTF. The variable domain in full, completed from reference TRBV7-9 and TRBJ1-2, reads DTGVSQNPRHKITKRGQNVTFRCDPISEHNRLYWYRQTLGQGPEFLTYFQNEAQLEKSRLLSDRFSAERPKGSFSTLEIQRTEQGDSAMYLCASSLGQDAYGYTFGSGTRLTVV.